The clone carrying this T cell receptor beta chain was detected a few times. The antigen remains unidentified. This sample stems from a study of T-cell memory formation after mild COVID-19. Study in general: Across donors, TCR clusters were largely donor specific. Study-wide results and caveats: Cross-reactive memory apparently joined, as some responding clones appeared in pre-infection memory. While clones contracting from day 15 to 85 were balanced between CD4 and CD8, later expanders leaned CD4+.

It was 5'RACE with constant-segment primers that produced the TCR alpha and TCR beta cDNA libraries, which carried sample barcodes and UMIs. TCRdb passed the 5' RACE reads through MiXCR, listing each CDR3 protein once. The table lists 250,000 to 350,000 distinct CDR3 sequences, 13% to 15% of them singletons. Sample: PBMCs or a T cell subset sorted from them (not recorded which). This sequence was found in a man between 18 and 35 years old who had mild COVID-19 (a few samples of this study predate the infection). Cell type and time point are not known.

CDR3 in DNA: TGTGCCAGCAGCCCGCGACTCAGCGGGTATATGAGCGAGCAGTACTTC. Amino acid sequence: CASSPRLSGYMSEQYF. The V and J genes are TRBV7-2 and TRBJ2-7; a possible D gene is TRBD2 (6 bases). V was shortened by 5 bases and J by 6 bases, with 23 bases between the two germline ends. CDR1 is SGHTA, CDR2 FQGNSA, per germline. CDR3 length: 16 amino acids.